The 2 T cell receptor beta chains below all came from one sample that was sequenced in a study of T cells after yellow fever vaccination. MiXCR was run by TCRdb on the 5' RACE reads, yielding one entry per CDR3 protein. The sample consists of 250,000 to 300,000 distinct CDR3 sequences, about 5.2% of them appearing once. The source material was CD4+ T cells sorted from PBMCs, sampled on the day of the yellow fever booster vaccination. These TCRs come from a man aged 18-30 years who received the YFV17D yellow fever vaccine.

This clonotype was detected only a few times. The chain carries TRBV7-2 and TRBJ2-1; the D call may be TRBD1 or TRBD2 (7 bases each). This CDR3 is 14 amino acids long. V shed 3 bases and J shed 9 bases, with 15 bases lying between them. The germline V gene encodes CDR1 SGHTA and CDR2 FQGNSA. CDR3 sequence (DNA): TGTGCCAGCAGCTTGCCGGCAGGGGGGGGTGAGCAGTTCTTC. Its protein is CASSLPAGGGEQFF.

The rearrangement uses TRBV28 and TRBJ2-7; D is unclear. The germline gives CDR1 MDHEN, CDR2 SYDVKM. V dropped 6 bases and J dropped 0 bases, with 3 bases sitting between them. There are 11 residues in the CDR3. The CDR3 loop reads CASRISYEQYF. CDR3 coding DNA: TGTGCCAGCAGGATCTCCTACGAGCAGTACTTC.